This TCR beta chain was found in a study of T-cell memory formation after mild COVID-19. Overall study context: In these data, TCR clusters were largely donor specific. Study-wide results and caveats: Second-wave clones with a day 37 peak had unconfirmed SARS-CoV-2 specificity. Pre-infection memory contained some responding clones, which suggested that cross-reactive memory had joined.

CDR1 is SQVTM, CDR2 ANQGSEA, per germline. This CDR3 has 11 residues. V gave up 4 bases and J gave up 2 bases, with 5 bases separating them. Concerning this clonotype itself: Its matching antigen is unknown.

Barcoded TCR alpha and TCR beta cDNA libraries with UMIs came from 5'RACE using constant-segment primers. In TCRdb, the 5' RACE reads were re-called with MiXCR into one record per CDR3 protein. Among 150,000 to 200,000 distinct CDR3 sequences listed, roughly 15% were seen once. Sequencing input: PBMCs or a T cell subset sorted from them (not recorded which). The rearrangement uses TRBV29-1 and TRBJ1-1, with no clear D. The TCR was taken from an adult woman who had mild COVID-19 (a few samples of this study predate the infection). Cell type and time point are not known. CDR3 in amino acids: CSVGHNTEAFF. The CDR3 DNA follows: TGCAGCGTTGGTCACAACACTGAAGCTTTCTTT.